One sample yielded the 22 T cell receptor beta chains listed below, sequenced in a study of cytomegalovirus exposure and HLA in healthy donors. A multiplex PCR was run with 60 Vbeta primers and 13 Jbeta primers. Data came from immunoSEQ multiplex PCR; TCRdb stores just in-frame clones and leaves some out. The sample lists around 190,000 clones; 82% were seen once. Sequencing input: PBMCs. These receptors were collected from a woman between 45 and 65 years old in good health and CMV-seronegative.

V gene TRBV7-2 combines with J gene TRBJ1-2, with D perhaps matching TRBD1 (6 bases). Trimming cost V 1 base and J 0 bases, with 9 bases left between them. The CDR3 sequence is 15 residues long. Germline-derived CDR1 and CDR2 are SGHTA and FQGNSA. This CDR3 reads CASSLVGGPNYGYTF. The DNA for the CDR3 is TGTGCCAGCAGCTTAGTAGGGGGACCTAACTATGGCTACACCTTC.

The rearrangement links TRBV2 to TRBJ1-5; D gene unclear. CDR1 is SNHLY, CDR2 FYNNEI, per germline. V shed 6 bases and J shed 7 bases, with 19 bases lying between them. The CDR3 covers 15 residues. The DNA of the CDR3 is TGTGCCAGCAGGCCGTCCTCCAGTCCCAGACAGCCCCAGCATTTT. Translation: CASRPSSSPRQPQHF.

This chain joins TRBV18 and TRBJ1-1; D call uncertain. The ends were cut back, 3 bases at V and 6 bases at J, with 11 bases in the middle. Germline V lookup: CDR1 KGHSH, CDR2 LQKENI. This CDR3 has 13 amino acids. CDR3 region: CASSPPSVSEAFF. In DNA, the CDR3 is TGTGCCAGCTCACCCCCCTCTGTTTCTGAAGCTTTCTTT.

J is TRBJ1-6 and V is TRBV5-6, with D unresolved. The V and J ends lost 3 bases and 7 bases respectively, with 11 bases between them. The CDR3 covers 14 residues. CDR1 is SGHDT and CDR2 is YYEEEE in the germline V gene. CDR3 DNA: TGTGCCAGCAGCTGGGTAGCAGAGAATTCACCCCTCCACTTT. Its protein is CASSWVAENSPLHF. Together with reference TRBV5-6 and TRBJ1-6, the CDR3 gives the full variable domain: DAGVTQSPTHLIKTRGQQVTLRCSPKSGHDTVSWYQQALGQGPQFIFQYYEEEERQRGNFPDRFSGHQFPNYSSELNVNALLLGDSALYLCASSWVAENSPLHFGNGTRLTVT.

This clone has only one observation. V gene TRBV15 combines with J gene TRBJ2-5; D perhaps matches TRBD2 (6 bases). The CDR3 consists of 14 residues. Trimming stripped 9 bases from V and 7 bases from J, with 21 bases between. Germline V gives CDR1 LNHNV, CDR2 YYDKDF (reference sequence). The CDR3 DNA sequence: TGTGCCACTTCCCCGCAACTAGCCCAGGGGACCCAGTACTTC. Protein sequence: CATSPQLAQGTQYF.

J is TRBJ2-5 and V is TRBV7-3; D possibly corresponds to TRBD2 (5 bases). The CDR3 loop spans 14 amino acids. The germline gives CDR1 SGHTA, CDR2 FQGTGA. V was trimmed by 5 bases and J by 5 bases, leaving 15 bases between them. The CDR3 sequence: CASSPRTWRETQYF. CDR3 nucleotide sequence: TGTGCCAGCAGCCCCAGGACTTGGAGGGAGACCCAGTACTTC.

The V and J genes are TRBV11-3 and TRBJ2-1; D ambiguous. The CDR3 spans 13 residues. The germline V gene has CDR1 SGHNT and CDR2 YENEEA. V lost 1 base to trimming and J lost 8 bases, with 9 bases between them. CDR3 nucleotide sequence: TGTGCCAGCAGCTTAGCAGACTGGGATGAGCAGTTCTTC. Translation: CASSLADWDEQFF.

CDR3 DNA sequence: TGTGCCAGTAGTTGGACACCCTATAATTCACCCCTCCACTTT. Its translation is CASSWTPYNSPLHF. This chain connects TRBV19 to TRBJ1-6; TRBD1 is a possible D gene (5 bases). The V end lost 5 bases, the J end lost 2 bases, and 7 bases lay between the germline ends. Per the germline V gene, CDR1 is LNHDA and CDR2 is SQIVND (reference sequence). The CDR3 length is 14 residues.

To note about this clone: One junction end disagrees with the germline gene, perhaps due to a read error. The chain carries TRBV19 and TRBJ1-1, with TRBD1 identical over 10 bases. The CDR3 totals 15 residues. Germline V gene data show CDR1 as LNHDA and CDR2 as SQIVND (reference sequence). The DNA of the CDR3 is TGTGTCAGTAGTCTGACAGGGGGCGGGAGCACTGAAGCTTTCTTT. The encoded protein is CVSSLTGGGSTEAFF.

The rearrangement uses TRBV7-9 and TRBJ1-1; D not certain. Germline CDR1 and CDR2: SEHNR and FQNEAQ (reference sequence). Trimming removed 1 base from V and 8 bases from J, with 8 bases in between. CDR3 size: 12 residues. This CDR3 reads CASSLEELEAFF. DNA for the CDR3: TGTGCCAGCAGCTTAGAAGAACTAGAAGCTTTCTTT.

The rearrangement links TRBV28 to TRBJ2-3; D is perhaps TRBD1 (5 bases). The CDR3 contains 14 residues. Germline CDR1 MDHEN, CDR2 SYDVKM. The V and J ends lost 7 bases and 3 bases respectively, with 14 bases between them. The CDR3: CASTLSRETDTQYF. CDR3 DNA: TGTGCCAGCACCTTAAGCAGGGAAACAGATACGCAGTATTTT.

The chain carries TRBV4-1 and TRBJ2-5, with no clear D. The V end was cut by 3 bases, the J end by 2 bases, with 7 bases between. This CDR3 has 13 residues. Germline CDR1 MGHRA, CDR2 YSYEKL. Here the CDR3 reads CASSQHFQETQYF. The CDR3 region has the DNA TGCGCCAGCAGCCAGCACTTTCAAGAGACCCAGTACTTC.

V is TRBV20-1 and J is TRBJ1-2; possibly TRBD1 for D (5 bases). Germline V gene lookup returns CDR1 DFQATT and CDR2 SNEGSKA (reference sequence). The CDR3 spans 11 residues. V lost 3 bases and J lost 5, with 7 bases in between. The CDR3 protein is CSASRGYGYTF. CDR3 sequence (DNA): TGCAGTGCTAGTAGGGGATATGGCTACACCTTC.

V and J are TRBV5-1 and TRBJ2-2, with D unresolved. V was clipped by 7 bases and J by 5 bases, with 12 bases between them. The CDR3 spans 13 residues. CDR1 and CDR2 (germline): SGHRS, YFSETQ. The DNA of the CDR3 is TGCGCCAGCGCCCTTGACTCAACCGGGGAGCTGTTTTTT. This translates into CASALDSTGELFF.

The V gene is TRBV11-3, the J gene TRBJ2-1, with D perhaps matching TRBD1 (5 bases). The V gene's germline CDR1 is SGHNT and CDR2 YENEEA. The ends were cut back, 1 base at V and 0 bases at J, with 10 bases in the middle. The CDR3 length is 16 residues. CDR3 coding DNA: TGTGCCAGCAGCTTAGGCCAGGGTTACTCCTACAATGAGCAGTTCTTC. Protein: CASSLGQGYSYNEQFF.

The V and J genes are TRBV10-3 and TRBJ1-3; 8 positions agree with TRBD1. Per germline, CDR1 ENHRY and CDR2 SYGVKD. CDR3 size: 20 residues. The J segment lost 6 bases and the V segment lost 0 bases, leaving 19 bases of the junction unmatched. In DNA, the CDR3 is TGTGCCATCAGTGAGTCGTCTTCGGACAGGGCCCTTTTTGCTGCAAACACCATATATTTT. It specifies CAISESSSDRALFAANTIYF.

The chain combines TRBV5-1 with TRBJ2-3; TRBD2 is a possible D gene (6 bases). V lost 0 bases and J 4 bases, leaving 27 bases between the germline ends. The CDR3 length is 20 residues. Germline V gene lookup returns CDR1 SGHRS and CDR2 YFSETQ. CDR3 sequence reads: CASSLVGSAGRPHTADTQYF. The CDR3, as DNA: TGCGCCAGCAGCTTGGTGGGCTCCGCGGGGAGACCCCACACGGCAGATACGCAGTATTTT.

On this clone: At one end the junction does not follow the germline gene, possibly because of a read error. J is TRBJ1-5 and V is TRBV7-9; TRBD1 is a possible D gene (5 bases). Germline CDR1 reads SEHNR; CDR2 reads FQNEAQ (reference sequence). The CDR3 is made up of 16 amino acids. The CDR3 sequence: CSSSSRGGVGNQPQHF. The CDR3 DNA reads as TGTTCCAGCAGCTCCAGAGGAGGGGTCGGCAATCAGCCCCAGCATTTT.

The chain uses TRBV6-6 and TRBJ2-5; D ambiguous. CDR1 and CDR2 from the germline V gene are MNHNY and SVGAGI (reference sequence). The CDR3 spans 12 residues. Trimming shortened V by 8 bases and J by 5 bases, and 12 bases separated the two germline ends. The CDR3 region has the DNA TGTGCCAGCGGTGAGATATGGGAGACCCAGTACTTC. Amino acid sequence: CASGEIWETQYF.

This chain uses TRBV5-4 with TRBJ2-3; 11 bases map to TRBD2. The CDR3 length is 15 residues. V lost 0 bases to trimming and J lost 6 bases; unmatched junction nucleotides: 3. Germline V gives CDR1 SGHNT, CDR2 YYREEE (reference sequence). The CDR3, as DNA: TGTGCCAGCAGCTTGGGTAGCGGGGGGGGCGATACGCAGTATTTT. It is translated as CASSLGSGGGDTQYF.

The chain links TRBV4-3 to TRBJ1-2; 8 nucleotides agree with TRBD1. This CDR3 spans 15 amino acids. The J segment lost 2 bases and the V segment lost 4 bases, leaving 6 bases of the junction unmatched. Germline assignment: CDR1 LGHNA and CDR2 YSLEER. The CDR3 sequence: CASSLARTGNYGYTF. Written as DNA, the CDR3 is TGCGCCAGCAGCCTGGCTCGGACAGGGAACTATGGCTACACCTTC.

The rearrangement uses TRBV7-2 and TRBJ2-5, with 12 bases identical to TRBD2. This CDR3 comprises 14 residues. Trimming cost V 3 bases and J 12 bases; bases outside gene matches: 8. Germline CDR1 SGHTA, CDR2 FQGNSA. CDR3 residues: CASSFWTSGAGKYF. CDR3 DNA: TGTGCCAGCAGCTTCTGGACTAGCGGGGCTGGGAAGTACTTC.